This T cell receptor beta chain originates from a study of technical replicates of blood from a few donors. J was trimmed by 3 bases and V by 1 base; bases with no gene match: 1. Germline CDR1 is MNHNS and CDR2 is SASEGT. The CDR3 has 15 amino acids. This table comes from immunoSEQ multiplex PCR, and its TCRdb copy is limited to in-frame clones, with some not included. The table has about 67,000 clones, roughly 98% seen once. This chain uses TRBV6-1 with TRBJ1-5; 9 bases align to TRBD1. The TCR comes from a human donor in good health. Sequencing was carried out using T cells isolated from PBMCs. The CDR3 DNA reads TGTGCCAGCAGTGAAGACAGGGGGCCCAATCAGCCCCAGCATTTT. It is translated as CASSEDRGPNQPQHF.